Listed below are T cell receptor beta chains from one sample, sequenced in a study of blood T cell repertoires in COVID-19. Some clones are missing from TCRdb's copy, which holds only in-frame ones; the method was immunoSEQ multiplex PCR. The sample shows a few hundred thousand clones, just over 85% of them seen only once. The sequenced sample consisted of PBMCs or T cells enriched from blood (not recorded which). These receptors were obtained from a man aged 35-49 years who had recovered from COVID-19. Each CDR3 is given with its conserved first and last residue. The order of the fields is V gene, J gene, D gene, CDR3 protein, CDR3 DNA. D genes are given only for firm matches.

TRBV30	TRBJ1-1	.	CAWARVTEAFF	TGTGCCTGGGCACGAGTGACTGAAGCTTTCTTT
TRBV2	TRBJ1-5	TRBD1	CASSSVDRVQPQHF	TGTGCCAGCAGTTCCGTCGACAGGGTCCAGCCCCAGCATTTT
TRBV2	TRBJ2-7	TRBD1	CASSEVWTGGYEQYF	TGTGCCAGCAGTGAAGTCTGGACAGGGGGCTACGAGCAGTACTTC
TRBV24-1	TRBJ2-7	.	CATFHRATPYEQYF	TGTGCCACCTTCCACAGGGCTACCCCATACGAGCAGTACTTC
TRBV2	TRBJ2-7	.	CASKSTGEGEQYF	TGTGCCAGCAAATCGACAGGGGAGGGCGAGCAGTACTTC
TRBV7-2	TRBJ1-5	.	CASSLNWGPGQPQHF	TGTGCCAGCAGCTTAAATTGGGGGCCGGGTCAGCCCCAGCATTTT
TRBV19	TRBJ2-3	TRBD1	CASMQGAHVDTQYF	TGTGCCAGCATGCAGGGGGCGCATGTTGATACGCAGTATTTT
TRBV2	TRBJ2-5	TRBD2	CASGSGTSLSQYF	TGTGCCAGCGGATCCGGGACTAGCCTGTCCCAGTACTTC
TRBV4-1	TRBJ1-5	.	CASSQETVGSQPQHF	TGCGCCAGCAGCCAGGAGACAGTGGGCAGTCAGCCCCAGCATTTT
TRBV10-3	TRBJ2-2	TRBD1	CAISPQGQTATGELFF	TGTGCCATCAGCCCCCAGGGACAGACCGCTACGGGGGAGCTGTTTTTT
TRBV24-1	TRBJ2-1	.	CATSDLGTGTNEQFF	TGTGCCACCAGTGATTTGGGAACAGGCACAAATGAGCAGTTCTTC
TRBV14	TRBJ1-2	.	CASSPGISYTF	TGTGCCAGCAGCCCAGGGATTAGCTACACCTTC
TRBV18	TRBJ2-3	.	CASSIRELSTDTQYF	TGTGCCAGCTCTATCAGGGAACTAAGCACAGATACGCAGTATTTT
TRBV18	TRBJ1-1	.	CASSPDSSGTEAFF	TGTGCCAGCTCACCGGACAGCTCTGGGACTGAAGCTTTCTTT
TRBV3-1/TRBV3-2	TRBJ2-3	.	CASSQDSNPDTQYF	TGTGCCAGCAGCCAAGATAGCAACCCGGATACGCAGTATTTT